The next 24 T cell receptor beta chains were all read from a single sample in a study of T cell responses to AZD1222 COVID-19 vaccine. Data came from immunoSEQ multiplex PCR; TCRdb stores just in-frame clones and leaves some out. This sample yields 99,000 or so clones, of which 82% are seen a single time; approximately 5.1% belongs to the top ten. The specimen comprised peripheral blood, sampled on day 0 of AZD1222 vaccination. These receptors were collected from an adult in good health.

The V and J genes are TRBV5-1 and TRBJ2-5, with TRBD1 matching 7 bases. Germline V gene data show CDR1 as SGHRS and CDR2 as YFSETQ. CDR3 length: 16 amino acids. V was pared by 0 bases and J by 4 bases, with 9 bases of the junction left unmatched. The CDR3 sequence is CASSLGITGALETQYF. CDR3 nucleotide sequence: TGCGCCAGCAGCTTGGGAATTACAGGGGCCCTAGAGACCCAGTACTTC.

The chain joins TRBV5-6 to TRBJ1-2; a weak D match, TRBD1 (5 bases). Germline CDR1 SGHDT, CDR2 YYEEEE. The CDR3 sequence is 13 residues long. Trimming cost V 2 bases and J 7 bases, with 12 bases left between them. The CDR3 coding sequence is TGTGCCAGCAGCTTTGCGTCCGGGACTGGCTACACCTTC. Translated: CASSFASGTGYTF.

This clone has a count of ten or more. The chain carries TRBV7-9 and TRBJ1-2; no firm D call. CDR3 length equals 14 residues. Trimming removed 1 base from V and 6 bases from J, with 12 bases in between. CDR1 and CDR2 from the germline V gene are SEHNR and FQNEAQ (reference sequence). The CDR3 reads CASSLGGTSNGYTF. Written as DNA, the CDR3 is TGTGCCAGCAGCTTAGGAGGTACCTCTAATGGCTACACCTTC.

This chain uses TRBV12-3 or TRBV12-4 with TRBJ1-5, with TRBD1 as a possible D gene (5 bases). V dropped 3 bases and J dropped 8 bases, with 11 bases sitting between them. The CDR3 extends over 13 amino acids. CDR3 DNA: TGTGCCAGCAGTTTTTCTCCAGGGAAGCCCCAGCATTTT. Amino acids: CASSFSPGKPQHF.

This clone was detected only once. The chain joins TRBV3-1 (or the pseudogene TRBV3-2) to TRBJ1-5; TRBD1 might be the D (6 bases). Germline loops: CDR1 LGHDT, CDR2 YNNKEL (reference sequence). CDR3 size: 15 residues. With 5 bases removed from V and 5 bases from J, the gap between germline ends came to 16 bases. The CDR3 here is CASSARGGKDQPQHF. The DNA for the CDR3 is TGTGCCAGCAGCGCCAGGGGCGGGAAGGATCAGCCCCAGCATTTT.

The CDR3 DNA sequence: TGCGCCAGCAGCTTTCGGGCACAGACTAGCGGGGGCAATGAGCAGTTCTTC. It yields the protein CASSFRAQTSGGNEQFF. The rearrangement links TRBV5-1 to TRBJ2-1; 12 bases are a match to TRBD2. The CDR3 runs 17 residues. Germline CDR1 reads SGHRS; CDR2 reads YFSETQ. V was clipped by 2 bases and J by 6 bases; unmatched bases: 9.

This clone has only one observation. The rearrangement uses TRBV5-1 and TRBJ1-2; 8 bases map to TRBD1. The CDR3 runs to 13 residues. Germline V CDR1 and CDR2: SGHRS, YFSETQ. The ends lost 5 bases at V and 4 bases at J; junction bases unmatched: 4. DNA of the CDR3: TGCGCCAGCAGGACAGGGGAGTTCTATGGCTACACCTTC. Amino acids: CASRTGEFYGYTF.

The gene calls are TRBV6-2 or TRBV6-3 and TRBJ2-7; TRBD1 agrees at 7 bases. The length of the CDR3 is 15 residues. CDR1 and CDR2 from the germline V gene are MNHEY and SVGEGT. Trimming took 5 bases from V and 0 from J; bases not matched to a gene: 7. CDR3 bases: TGTGCCAGCAGTACAGCAGGGGGTAGCTCCTACGAGCAGTACTTC. Residues: CASSTAGGSSYEQYF.

This clone was recorded once. V and J are TRBV29-1 and TRBJ2-7, with 12 bases aligning to TRBD2. Trimming at V came to 5 bases and at J to 7 bases, leaving 9 bases not matched to a gene. Germline assignment: CDR1 SQVTM and CDR2 ANQGSEA. The CDR3 is 14 amino acids. In DNA form, the CDR3 reads TGCAGCGTTACCAGGACTAGCGGGGTATTAGAGCAGTACTTC. Protein product: CSVTRTSGVLEQYF.

Worth noting for this clone: The junction does not match germline at one end; this may be a read error. The CDR3 DNA sequence: TGTGCCAGCAGATTAGCGGACACAAACACCGGGGAGCTGTTTTTT. This translates into CASRLADTNTGELFF. The chain has TRBV7-2 and TRBJ2-2; TRBD2 is a possible D gene (6 bases). The CDR3 covers 15 residues. Looked up from germline, CDR1 is SGHTA and CDR2 is FQGNSA. Looking up the rest from reference TRBV7-2 and TRBJ2-2 gives the full variable domain: GAGVSQSPSNKVTEKGKDVELRCDPISGHTALYWYRQSLGQGLEFLIYFQGNSAPDKSGLPSDRFSAERTGGSVSTLTIQRTQQEDSAVYLCASRLADTNTGELFFGEGSRLTVL.

This clone occurred a few times. The rearrangement joins TRBV10-3 to TRBJ2-7; D is uncertain. Germline loops: CDR1 ENHRY, CDR2 SYGVKD. CDR3 length: 14 residues. V lost 0 bases to trimming and J lost 5 bases, with 11 bases between them. In nucleotides, the CDR3 is TGTGCCATCAGTGAGTCGAATGGTCGCGACGAGCAGTACTTC. Protein product: CAISESNGRDEQYF.

In its sample, this clone was seen once. This chain uses TRBV7-8 with TRBJ2-5; no firm D call. In germline, CDR1 is SGHVS, CDR2 FQNEAQ. The CDR3 has 15 residues. The ends were cut back, 2 bases at V and 1 base at J, with 11 bases in the middle. The CDR3 here is CASSLPGRSQETQYF. DNA of the CDR3: TGTGCCAGCAGCTTACCCGGGCGGTCCCAAGAGACCCAGTACTTC.

The rearrangement joins TRBV19 to TRBJ2-3; 9 bases map to TRBD2. In germline, CDR1 is LNHDA, CDR2 SQIVND (reference sequence). The CDR3 is 15 residues long. The V and J ends lost 4 bases and 2 bases, in that order; junction bases with no gene match: 4. Here the CDR3 reads CASSTIAGDTDTQYF. CDR3 nucleotides: TGTGCCAGTAGTACCATAGCGGGGGACACAGATACGCAGTATTTT.

V and J are TRBV18 and TRBJ2-5, with no clear D. Germline V gene lookup returns CDR1 KGHSH and CDR2 LQKENI. There are 13 residues in the CDR3. V lost 6 bases to trimming and J lost 0 bases, with 8 bases between them. CDR3 residues: CASSWTDQETQYF. The DNA of the CDR3 is TGTGCCAGCTCCTGGACGGACCAAGAGACCCAGTACTTC.

The chain employs TRBV3-1 (or the pseudogene TRBV3-2) and TRBJ1-1; D is uncertain. The CDR3 sequence is 13 residues long. V lost 0 bases and J 8 bases, leaving 10 bases between the germline ends. Germline loops: CDR1 LGHDT, CDR2 YNNKEL (reference sequence). The CDR3 protein is CASSQDVGAEAFF. The DNA for the CDR3 is TGTGCCAGCAGCCAAGACGTGGGTGCCGAAGCTTTCTTT.

V gene TRBV4-3 combines with J gene TRBJ1-6; unclear D gene. The V end was cut by 1 base, the J end by 0 bases, with 4 bases between. Germline assignment: CDR1 LGHNA and CDR2 YSLEER. The CDR3 is made up of 15 amino acids. The CDR3, as DNA: TGCGCCAGCAGCCAAGGGAGCTCCTATAATTCACCCCTCCACTTT. It codes for CASSQGSSYNSPLHF.

CDR3 loop: CASSADPAANYGYTF. Written as DNA, the CDR3 is TGTGCCAGCAGCGCAGACCCGGCAGCTAACTATGGCTACACCTTC. V and J are TRBV7-8 and TRBJ1-2, with D uncertain. Germline loops: CDR1 SGHVS, CDR2 FQNEAQ. There are 15 residues in the CDR3. V was pared by 5 bases and J by 0 bases, with 13 bases between.

This clone was recorded only once. This sequence joins TRBV4-3 and TRBJ1-4; D perhaps matches TRBD1 (5 bases). The CDR3 sequence is 15 residues long. Germline CDR1 is LGHNA and CDR2 is YSLEER. V was clipped by 0 bases and J by 8 bases, with 13 bases between them. The CDR3 DNA reads TGCGCCAGCAGCCAAGAGGGCCAGGGAGGCGAAAAACTGTTTTTT. Translation: CASSQEGQGGEKLFF.

This chain uses TRBV12-5 with TRBJ2-5, with 7 bases fitting TRBD2. The CDR3 is 13 residues long. Germline lookup yields CDR1 LGHNT and CDR2 FRNRAP. The J segment lost 5 bases and the V segment lost 7 bases, leaving 7 bases of the junction unmatched. The CDR3 sequence: CASVRRGGETQYF. In DNA form, the CDR3 reads TGTGCTAGTGTCAGGAGGGGAGGGGAGACCCAGTACTTC.

This clone was recorded a few times. The CDR3 reads CASSYSIGTSVDEQYF. The CDR3, as DNA: TGTGCCAGCAGTTACTCAATAGGGACTTCGGTTGACGAGCAGTACTTC. This chain connects TRBV6-5 to TRBJ2-7; maybe TRBD2 (6 bases). The CDR3 loop spans 16 amino acids. V dropped 0 bases and J dropped 5 bases, with 17 bases sitting between them. Germline V gene sequence: CDR1 MNHEY, CDR2 SVGAGI.

V usage is TRBV3-1 (or the pseudogene TRBV3-2) and J usage is TRBJ1-5; 8 nucleotides agree with TRBD1. The V segment lost 1 base and the J segment 7 bases; nucleotides outside the gene matches: 6. Germline CDR1 LGHDT, CDR2 YNNKEL (reference sequence). CDR3 size: 15 residues. The CDR3 here is CASSQVAGGGQPQHF. The CDR3 DNA reads TGTGCCAGCAGCCAAGTGGCAGGGGGCGGGCAGCCCCAGCATTTT.

This clone was counted once. This chain joins TRBV6-2 or TRBV6-3 and TRBJ1-6; D uncertain. V gave up 3 bases and J gave up 11 bases, with 11 bases separating them. This CDR3 region has 13 residues. CDR1 is MNHEY, CDR2 SVGEGT, per germline. CDR3 sequence: CASSYTRQPPLHF. CDR3 in DNA: TGTGCCAGCAGTTATACAAGACAACCACCCCTCCACTTT.

Turning to this clone: Distinct nucleotide sequences in the sample also encode this CDR3. The V and J genes are TRBV12-3 or TRBV12-4 and TRBJ1-5; tentatively, D is TRBD1 (5 bases). The V and J ends lost 3 bases and 4 bases respectively, with 7 bases between them. The CDR3 is 13 amino acids. DNA for the CDR3: TGTGCCAGCAGTTTGACAGAGAATCAGCCCCAGCATTTT. Protein product: CASSLTENQPQHF.

The V call is TRBV25-1, the J call TRBJ2-7; the D is unclear. The CDR3 length is 13 residues. The V gene lost 1 base and the J gene lost 7 bases, with 11 bases spanning the gap. Germline CDR1 MGHDK, CDR2 SYGVNS. The CDR3 spells CASSELGLREQYF. The DNA for the CDR3 is TGTGCCAGCAGTGAATTGGGCCTACGAGAGCAGTACTTC.